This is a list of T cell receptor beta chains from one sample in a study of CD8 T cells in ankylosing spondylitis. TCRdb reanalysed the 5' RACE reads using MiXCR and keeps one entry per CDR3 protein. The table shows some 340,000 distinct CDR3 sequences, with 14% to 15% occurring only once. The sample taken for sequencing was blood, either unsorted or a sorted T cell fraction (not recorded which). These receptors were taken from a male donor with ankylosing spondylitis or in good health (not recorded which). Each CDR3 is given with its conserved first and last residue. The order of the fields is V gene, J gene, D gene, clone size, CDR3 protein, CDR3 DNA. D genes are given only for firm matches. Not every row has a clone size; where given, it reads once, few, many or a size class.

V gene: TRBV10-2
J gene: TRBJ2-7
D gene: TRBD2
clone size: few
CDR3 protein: CASSGTSGIYEQYF
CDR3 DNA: TGCGCCAGCAGTGGGACTAGCGGGATCTACGAGCAGTACTTC

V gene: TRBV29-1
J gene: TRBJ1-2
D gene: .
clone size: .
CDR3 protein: CSVDGGASYGYTF
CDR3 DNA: TGCAGCGTTGACGGGGGGGCTAGCTATGGCTACACCTTC

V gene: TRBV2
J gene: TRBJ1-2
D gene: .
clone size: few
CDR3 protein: CASSEEGSGPYGYTF
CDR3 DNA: TGTGCCAGCAGTGAAGAAGGTTCCGGGCCCTATGGCTACACCTTC

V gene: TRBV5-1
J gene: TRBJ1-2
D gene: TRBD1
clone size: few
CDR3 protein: CASSKDRPNGYTF
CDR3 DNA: TGCGCCAGCAGCAAGGACAGGCCTAATGGCTACACCTTC

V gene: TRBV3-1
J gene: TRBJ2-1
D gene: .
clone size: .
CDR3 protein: CASSQDWVKIGEQFF
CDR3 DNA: TGTGCCAGCAGCCAAGATTGGGTGAAGATAGGTGAGCAGTTCTTC

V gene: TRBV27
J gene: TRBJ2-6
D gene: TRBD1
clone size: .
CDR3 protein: CASSLRDSSGANVLTF
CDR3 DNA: TGTGCCAGCAGTTTAAGGGACAGCTCTGGGGCCAACGTCCTGACTTTC

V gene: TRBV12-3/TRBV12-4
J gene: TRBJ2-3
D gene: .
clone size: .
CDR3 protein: CASSLALRTAYNTDTQYF
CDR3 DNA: TGTGCCAGCAGTTTAGCGCTTAGGACAGCCTATAACACAGATACGCAGTATTTT

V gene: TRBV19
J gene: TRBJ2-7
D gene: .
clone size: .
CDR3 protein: CASTSGSRSEQYF
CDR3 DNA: TGTGCCAGTACTTCCGGGAGCAGGTCGGAGCAGTACTTC

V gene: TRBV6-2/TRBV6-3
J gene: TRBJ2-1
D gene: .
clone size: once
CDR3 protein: CASSWSGSSYNEQFF
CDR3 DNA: TGTGCCAGCAGTTGGTCCGGAAGCTCCTACAATGAGCAGTTCTTC

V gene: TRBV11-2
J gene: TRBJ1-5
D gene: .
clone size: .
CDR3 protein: CASSLLGGGNQPQHF
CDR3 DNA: TGTGCCAGCAGCCTCTTAGGGGGTGGCAATCAGCCCCAGCATTTT